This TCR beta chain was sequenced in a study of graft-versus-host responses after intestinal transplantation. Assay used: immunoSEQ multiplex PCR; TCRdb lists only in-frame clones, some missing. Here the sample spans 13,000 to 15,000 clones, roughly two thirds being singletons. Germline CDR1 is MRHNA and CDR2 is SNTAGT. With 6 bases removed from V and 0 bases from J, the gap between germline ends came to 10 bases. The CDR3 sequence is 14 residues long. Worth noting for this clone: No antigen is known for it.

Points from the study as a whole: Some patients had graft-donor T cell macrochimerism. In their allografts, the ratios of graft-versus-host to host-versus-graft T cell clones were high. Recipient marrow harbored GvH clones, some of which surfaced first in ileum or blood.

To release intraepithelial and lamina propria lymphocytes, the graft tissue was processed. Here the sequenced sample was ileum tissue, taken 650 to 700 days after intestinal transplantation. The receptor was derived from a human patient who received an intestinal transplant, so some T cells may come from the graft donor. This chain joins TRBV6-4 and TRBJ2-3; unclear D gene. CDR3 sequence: CASRPPTSTDTQYF. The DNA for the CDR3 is TGTGCCAGCAGGCCCCCTACTAGCACAGATACGCAGTATTTT.